The present T cell receptor (beta chain) was sequenced within a study of blood T cell repertoires in COVID-19. How the authors handled the data: Nucleated cell counts were estimated from reference gene primer amplification. Measured with immunoSEQ multiplex PCR; TCRdb has only the in-frame clones, and not every one. The V and J calls and the clone size are those of that table, but D and trimming were determined from the DNA. The data show approximately 98,000 clones, about three quarters seen once. Germline V gene sequence: CDR1 MDHEN, CDR2 SYDVKM. The CDR3 contains 14 residues. The ends lost 3 bases at V and 4 bases at J; junction bases unmatched: 5.

The sequence was collected from a woman in her thirties or forties with acute or convalescent COVID-19. The chain is built from TRBV28 and TRBJ1-2, with 7 positions matching TRBD1. Sequenced input: peripheral blood. The CDR3 sequence is CASSFARDSYGYTF. The CDR3 DNA is TGTGCCAGCAGTTTCGCCAGGGACAGCTATGGCTACACCTTC.